This T cell receptor beta chain was documented in a study of blood T cell repertoires in COVID-19. V lost 6 bases, J lost 3 bases, and 9 bases stayed unmatched. The CDR3 has 14 amino acids. Germline V gene data show CDR1 as SGHNT and CDR2 as YYREEE (reference sequence). As processed by the authors: Amplification of reference gene primers was used by the study to estimate nucleated cell counts. Using immunoSEQ multiplex PCR, the repertoire was profiled, and TCRdb retains in-frame clones only, with some absent. That table supplies the V and J calls and clone size; D and trimming were determined from the DNA. The sample carries hundreds of thousands of clones, 70% to 90% recorded once. Individuals aged roughly 18 to 95 years were recruited from about two dozen US areas.

The chain uses TRBV5-4 and TRBJ2-7; 7 bases agree with TRBD1. This clonotype was sampled from a woman aged 50 to 65 with acute COVID-19. Specimen: PBMCs or T cells enriched from blood (not recorded which). The CDR3 region has the DNA TGTGCCAGCATGCCCGGGACAGATAACTACGAGCAGTACTTC. This encodes CASMPGTDNYEQYF.